The 23 T cell receptor beta chains below come from one sample, sequenced in a study of blood T cell repertoires in COVID-19. TCRdb's table, derived via immunoSEQ multiplex PCR, lists solely in-frame clones and lacks some. The sample has approximately 54,000 clones, 90% to 95% seen once. Input material: peripheral blood. Receptor source: a man aged 45-65 years with acute or convalescent COVID-19.

This chain connects TRBV6-5 to TRBJ2-1, with a tentative D call TRBD2 (5 bases). Trimming removed 0 bases from V and 7 bases from J, with 7 bases in between. Germline V gives CDR1 MNHEY, CDR2 SVGAGI. This CDR3 spans 13 amino acids. The CDR3 coding sequence is TGTGCCAGCAGTTACTCGAGAGGGAATGAGCAGTTCTTC. Amino acid sequence: CASSYSRGNEQFF.

To note about this clone: One end of the junction varies from germline; a read error may be responsible. The V and J genes are TRBV25-1 and TRBJ1-1; D perhaps matches TRBD1 (5 bases). The germline CDR1 and CDR2 sequences are MGHDK and SYGVNS. The CDR3 is made up of 14 amino acids. This chain's CDR3 is CASRESGLYTEAFF. The DNA for the CDR3 is TGTGCCAGCAGGGAATCGGGACTCTATACTGAAGCTTTCTTT. Looking up the rest from reference TRBV25-1 and TRBJ1-1 gives the full variable domain: EADIYQTPRYLVIGTGKKITLECSQTMGHDKMYWYQQDPGMELHLIHYSYGVNSTEKGDLSSESTVSRIRTEHFPLTLESARPSHTSQYLCASRESGLYTEAFFGQGTRLTVV.

V gene TRBV28 combines with J gene TRBJ2-1; a possible D gene is TRBD2 (6 bases). Trimming cost V 6 bases and J 2 bases, with 17 bases left between them. Germline CDR1 is MDHEN and CDR2 is SYDVKM. The CDR3 totals 16 residues. The DNA of the CDR3 is TGTGCCAGCAGACCCGGAGGGAGCCCGCCCTACAATGAGCAGTTCTTC. Amino acid sequence: CASRPGGSPPYNEQFF.

The chain has TRBV19 and TRBJ2-1; possibly TRBD2 for D (5 bases). CDR1 LNHDA and CDR2 SQIVND come from the germline V gene (reference sequence). Trimming cost V 1 base and J 7 bases, with 11 bases left between them. The CDR3 has 14 amino acids. The CDR3 loop reads CASSIGGAWNEQFF. CDR3 bases: TGTGCCAGTAGTATAGGGGGAGCCTGGAATGAGCAGTTCTTC.

V is TRBV5-1 and J is TRBJ1-1; 7 nucleotides agree with TRBD1. Germline values: CDR1 SGHRS, CDR2 YFSETQ. This CDR3 region has 16 residues. The V gene end was trimmed by 4 bases and the J gene end by 8 bases; junction bases not matched to a gene: 17. CDR3 loop: CASSLDSTGNEAEAFF. In DNA, the CDR3 is TGCGCCAGCAGCCTTGATTCGACAGGGAATGAGGCAGAAGCTTTCTTT.

A few counts support this clone. The chain uses TRBV24-1 and TRBJ2-1, with unresolved D. The germline V gene has CDR1 KGHDR and CDR2 SFDVKD. Trimming removed 0 bases at V and 0 bases at J, with 23 bases between. The CDR3 has 21 residues. CDR3 DNA sequence: TGTGCCACCAGTGATTTGGGGCAGAGCCTCGGTCAACGTCGCTCCTACAATGAGCAGTTCTTC. This gives the protein CATSDLGQSLGQRRSYNEQFF.

The rearrangement uses TRBV5-1 and TRBJ2-7, with TRBD1 matching over 11 bases. CDR1 is SGHRS and CDR2 is YFSETQ in the germline V gene. CDR3 length: 15 amino acids. V shed 2 bases and J 4 bases; nucleotides not matched to a gene: 5. The CDR3 protein is CASSFDGQGAYEQYF. The DNA of the CDR3 is TGCGCCAGCAGCTTTGACGGACAGGGGGCTTACGAGCAGTACTTC.

This chain joins TRBV7-2 and TRBJ1-5; D is uncertain. The germline gives CDR1 SGHTA, CDR2 FQGNSA. V dropped 9 bases and J dropped 6 bases, with 18 bases sitting between them. CDR3 length equals 14 residues. In nucleotides, the CDR3 is TGTGCCAGTGAATGGGTAATCTCGGGTCAGCCCCAGCATTTT. It encodes CASEWVISGQPQHF.

This clone was seen only a few times. CDR3 loop: CASKLRPNNQPQHF. In DNA form, the CDR3 reads TGTGCCAGTAAATTGCGGCCGAACAATCAGCCCCAGCATTTT. The J gene is TRBJ1-5, the V gene TRBV19; D remains ambiguous. The CDR3 runs 14 residues. Germline-derived CDR1 and CDR2 are LNHDA and SQIVND (reference sequence). V was shortened by 7 bases and J by 3 bases, with 13 bases between the two germline ends. The variable domain in full, completed from reference TRBV19 and TRBJ1-5, reads DGGITQSPKYLFRKEGQNVTLSCEQNLNHDAMYWYRQDPGQGLRLIYYSQIVNDFQKGDIAEGYSVSREKKESFPLTVTSAQKNPTAFYLCASKLRPNNQPQHFGDGTRLSIL.

A single count supports this clone. The chain joins TRBV7-8 to TRBJ2-1, with unresolved D. The CDR3 loop spans 17 amino acids. In germline, CDR1 is SGHVS, CDR2 FQNEAQ. V was trimmed by 2 bases and J by 7 bases, leaving 21 bases between them. The DNA for the CDR3 is TGTGCCAGCAGCTTACCTACGACGGGTTCTTTGTGGAATGAGCAGTTCTTC. This codes for CASSLPTTGSLWNEQFF.

This chain links TRBV19 with TRBJ1-4; 9 bases align to TRBD1. The V gene end was trimmed by 5 bases and the J gene end by 1 base; junction bases not matched to a gene: 8. This CDR3 has 17 residues. CDR1 LNHDA and CDR2 SQIVND come from the germline V gene (reference sequence). DNA of the CDR3: TGTGCCAGTAGTCCCCGGGACAGGGTAAAAACTAATGAAAAACTGTTTTTT. Translating gives CASSPRDRVKTNEKLFF. The full variable domain, in which reference TRBV19 and TRBJ1-4 provide the parts outside the CDR3, is DGGITQSPKYLFRKEGQNVTLSCEQNLNHDAMYWYRQDPGQGLRLIYYSQIVNDFQKGDIAEGYSVSREKKESFPLTVTSAQKNPTAFYLCASSPRDRVKTNEKLFFGSGTQLSVL.

The V call is TRBV2, the J call TRBJ1-5, with D perhaps matching TRBD1 (5 bases). The CDR3 runs 17 residues. V lost 8 bases to trimming and J lost 1 base, with 21 bases between them. CDR1 and CDR2 from the germline V gene are SNHLY and FYNNEI. The CDR3 region is CASGLGGSNRSNQPQHF. The CDR3 DNA reads as TGTGCCAGCGGTCTCGGGGGGAGTAATAGGAGCAATCAGCCCCAGCATTTT. The full variable domain, rest sourced from reference TRBV2 and TRBJ1-5, is EPEVTQTPSHQVTQMGQEVILRCVPISNHLYFYWYRQILGQKVEFLVSFYNNEISEKSEIFDDQFSVERPDGSNFTLKIRSTKLEDSAMYFCASGLGGSNRSNQPQHFGDGTRLSIL.

The J gene is TRBJ2-1, the V gene TRBV6-5; the match to TRBD2 covers 12 bases. With 4 bases clipped from V and 2 bases from J, the junction kept 3 bases outside the gene matches. The CDR3 spans 16 residues. Looked up from germline, CDR1 is MNHEY and CDR2 is SVGAGI. The CDR3 loop is CASSFRTSGAYNEQFF. The CDR3 DNA reads TGTGCCAGCAGTTTTAGGACTAGCGGGGCCTACAATGAGCAGTTCTTC.

This sequence joins TRBV9 and TRBJ1-1, with D maybe TRBD1 (5 bases). CDR3 length: 16 residues. Germline V gene lookup returns CDR1 SGDLS and CDR2 YYNGEE. Trimming took off 0 bases at V and 2 bases at J, with 14 bases between the two ends. The CDR3 DNA sequence: TGTGCCAGCAGCGTAGTAGGAACAGGCGGAAACACTGAAGCTTTCTTT. Its protein is CASSVVGTGGNTEAFF.

V gene TRBV3-1 (or the pseudogene TRBV3-2) combines with J gene TRBJ2-1; the match to TRBD1 covers 10 bases. The germline gives CDR1 LGHDT, CDR2 YNNKEL (reference sequence). J lost 6 bases, V lost 6 bases, and 8 bases had no gene match. The CDR3 runs to 15 residues. The CDR3 nucleotides are TGTGCCAGCAGGCGACAGGGGGCCCAACGCAATGAGCAGTTCTTC. Its translation: CASRRQGAQRNEQFF.

The CDR3 DNA sequence: TGTGCCAGCAGTTGGACTAGCGCTTACGAGCAGTACTTC. Amino acids: CASSWTSAYEQYF. This chain joins TRBV12-3 or TRBV12-4 and TRBJ2-7; 9 nucleotides line up with TRBD2. The CDR3 contains 13 residues. V lost 4 bases and J lost 4; bases outside the gene matches: 2.

This clone has a single count. The V and J genes are TRBV7-8 and TRBJ1-5, with a possible D match to TRBD1 (6 bases). The V and J ends lost 5 bases and 2 bases respectively, with 10 bases between them. There are 14 residues in the CDR3. Per germline, CDR1 SGHVS and CDR2 FQNEAQ. The CDR3 DNA reads TGTGCCAGCAGCCCAAACAGGGGCAATCAGCCCCAGCATTTT. It translates to CASSPNRGNQPQHF.

This rearrangement joins TRBV6-5 to TRBJ2-2; the match to TRBD2 covers 9 bases. CDR1 and CDR2 (germline): MNHEY, SVGAGI. V lost 8 bases and J lost 3; bases outside the gene matches: 7. The CDR3 consists of 15 residues. CDR3 sequence: CASGQREVDTGELFF. CDR3 nucleotides: TGTGCCAGCGGCCAGCGGGAGGTGGACACCGGGGAGCTGTTTTTT.

This chain joins TRBV19 and TRBJ2-1; 7 nucleotides match TRBD1. Germline CDR1 is LNHDA and CDR2 is SQIVND (reference sequence). The CDR3 consists of 17 residues. V shed 3 bases, J shed 2 bases, and the junction held 10 bases outside the gene matches. The CDR3 region is CASSIRRDSVPYNEQFF. The DNA of the CDR3 is TGTGCCAGTAGTATTAGACGGGACAGTGTTCCCTACAATGAGCAGTTCTTC.

The chain recombines TRBV7-6 with TRBJ2-2, with D unclear. CDR1 and CDR2 from the germline V gene are SGHVS and FNYEAQ. With 5 bases removed from V and 3 bases from J, the gap between germline ends came to 7 bases. The CDR3 covers 13 residues. DNA of the CDR3: TGTGCCAGCAGCCCCCAGGACACCGGGGAGCTGTTTTTT. Translating gives CASSPQDTGELFF.

J is TRBJ2-4 and V is TRBV7-2; D gene uncertain. Trimming took off 1 base at V and 0 bases at J, with 7 bases between the two ends. Germline V gene data show CDR1 as SGHTA and CDR2 as FQGNSA. This CDR3 spans 15 amino acids. The CDR3 region is CASSLEQLAKNIQYF. The CDR3 DNA is TGTGCCAGCAGCTTAGAACAGCTAGCCAAAAACATTCAGTACTTC.

The gene calls are TRBV9 and TRBJ2-3, with 11 nucleotides matching TRBD2. The CDR3 is 16 residues long. Germline V gene data show CDR1 as SGDLS and CDR2 as YYNGEE. Trimming removed 0 bases from V and 3 bases from J; junction bases left unmatched: 3. Here the CDR3 DNA reads TGTGCCAGCAGCGTAGAGGCTAGCGGGAGGACAGATACGCAGTATTTT. Encoded protein: CASSVEASGRTDTQYF.

This chain joins TRBV6-1 and TRBJ1-5; TRBD1 is a possible D gene (5 bases). Per germline, CDR1 MNHNS and CDR2 SASEGT. The CDR3 spans 15 residues. The V and J ends lost 0 bases and 7 bases respectively, with 13 bases between them. The CDR3 spells CASSEASGSRQPQHF. For the CDR3, the DNA is TGTGCCAGCAGTGAAGCCTCAGGGTCAAGGCAGCCCCAGCATTTT.